Given below is one T cell receptor beta chain in context. This clonotype has a handful of counts. It has no known antigen specificity. No quality values exist for individual bases; no much larger clone is one base distant. Lymph node samples were obtained from the axillary draining lymph nodes of breast cancer patients. The data were obtained in a study of breast tumors, draining lymph nodes, adjacent tissues (dated by TCRdb to between 2015 and 2016). Background for the entire study: TCR beta repertoires were compared across tumor, adjacent nontumor tissue and axillary lymph nodes obtained from breast cancer patients. The study was designed to assess the relationships and possible T-cell exchange between tumor, surrounding tissue and draining lymph node repertoires in human breast cancer.

The germline V gene encodes CDR1 SGHTA and CDR2 FQGNSA. Cut back by 7 bases and 4 bases, the V and J ends lie 17 bases apart. The CDR3 runs 15 amino acids, cysteine and phenylalanine included. The CDR3 DNA has 45 bases and is translated from base 1. TCRdb names Illumina HiSeq 2000 as the instrument used. Multiplex PCR amplification was used to generate the TCR beta chain libraries. High-throughput sequencing was used to analyze the amplified TCR beta chain products. Using fastp at Q25 and MiXCR, TCRdb reprocessed the public reads and kept productive beta chains. Rows with a matching CDR3 protein are joined into one entry that keeps the most common DNA and genes. The sample contains 170,000 or so distinct CDR3 sequences, approximately 30% of them found a single time. The ten largest account for around 4.5% of the sample. General findings and caveats noted by the study authors: The data were judged consistent with most tumor T cells deriving from the lymph node and then expanding within tumor tissue. Rather than being directly demonstrated, the conclusion that tumor T cells originate in lymph nodes was presented as consistent with a hypothesis. In luminal-like breast cancer, tumor and nontumor tissue repertoires resembled each other significantly more than in basal-like breast cancer. Tumors showed preferential V and J gene usage, and their T-cell repertoire diversity fell below that of lymph nodes yet above that of nontumor tissue.

The source of this sequence is a female donor with breast cancer. Some clones in this sample may be carry-over from other donors' samples. The specimen sequenced was axillary lymph node tissue. In this chain, TRBV7-2 is recombined with TRBJ2-1; the D element could tentatively be TRBD1 or TRBD2, as 6 bases agree for each. The sequenced DNA: TGTGCCAGCATCCAAAGGGGGGACCGTTACAATGAGCAGTTCTTC. Its coded protein is CASIQRGDRYNEQFF.